The clone carrying this T cell receptor beta chain was observed once. The antigen is unknown. These data belong to a study of shared clonotypes between healthy human individuals. On the study more broadly: CD8 memory received one plate per donor, CD8 naive two, CD4 memory three and CD4 naive three. Findings of the study overall: Clonotypes shared by all four donors outscored non-shared clonotypes in generation probability. Naive CD4 clonotypes were shared across several donors at roughly 5.5%. Naive subsets, compared against memory subsets, generally had larger estimated richness values.

Germline trimming cut 5 bases from V and 6 bases from J; bases unmatched to any gene: 7. This CDR3 is 14 amino acids long. Germline V CDR1 and CDR2: MDHEN, SYDVKM. Sequencing was performed with immunoSEQ multiplex PCR; in TCRdb, only in-frame clones are kept and a portion is missing. The table lists roughly 680,000 clones, 55% to 75% of them singletons. Specimen: memory CD4+ T cells sorted from blood. Specified subset: CD45RA-negative fraction. This receptor was taken from a woman aged 25-40 years in good health. The rearrangement uses TRBV28 and TRBJ1-1; the match to TRBD1 covers 9 bases. The CDR3 region is CASSIQGARAEAFF. DNA of the CDR3: TGTGCCAGCAGTATACAGGGGGCGCGGGCTGAAGCTTTCTTT.